This T cell receptor (beta chain) comes out of a study of cytomegalovirus exposure and HLA in healthy donors. CDR1 and CDR2 (germline): SGHNT, YENEEA. This CDR3 is built from 15 residues. The trim removed 1 base at V and 2 bases at J, leaving 1 base unmatched. With 60 Vbeta and 13 Jbeta primers, the PCR was carried out. TCRdb's table, derived via immunoSEQ multiplex PCR, lists solely in-frame clones and lacks some. This sample has about 130,000 clones; around three quarters occur once, and the top ten carry 3% to 4%. The receptor was derived from a woman in her forties or fifties in good health and CMV-seronegative. This rearrangement joins TRBV11-3 to TRBJ1-4, with TRBD1 matching over 7 bases. The specimen was PBMCs. The CDR3 DNA reads TGTGCCAGCAGCTTAGGAGGGGGCACTAATGAAAAACTGTTTTTT. As protein: CASSLGGGTNEKLFF. The full variable domain, rest sourced from reference TRBV11-3 and TRBJ1-4, is EAGVVQSPRYKIIEKKQPVAFWCNPISGHNTLYWYLQNLGQGPELLIRYENEEAVDDSQLPKDRFSAERLKGVDSTLKIQPAELGDSAVYLCASSLGGGTNEKLFFGSGTQLSVL.